Following are 10 T cell receptor beta chains from one sample sequenced in a study of T cell repertoires in cytomegalovirus infection. Each CDR3 protein is one row after TCRdb ran MiXCR on the reads. The sample records some 230,000 distinct CDR3 sequences, roughly 23% being singletons. Sequenced sample: CD8+ T cells from PBMCs. The receptors come from a human donor in good health (CMV status not recorded). Some clones in this sample may be carry-over from other donors' samples.

This clonotype was found many times. The V gene is TRBV18, the J gene TRBJ2-1, with TRBD2 matching over 14 bases. Looked up from germline, CDR1 is KGHSH and CDR2 is LQKENI. V was clipped by 5 bases and J by 6 bases; unmatched bases: 3. This CDR3 spans 15 amino acids. CDR3 sequence: CASSFGTSGGNEQFF. CDR3 nucleotide sequence: TGTGCCAGCTCATTTGGGACTAGCGGGGGCAATGAGCAGTTCTTC.

This clonotype was detected only once. The rearrangement uses TRBV4-1 and TRBJ2-1, with D hard to call. The CDR3 runs to 13 residues. Trimming took off 0 bases at V and 5 bases at J, with 5 bases between the two ends. CDR1 and CDR2 from the germline V gene are MGHRA and YSYEKL. CDR3 nucleotide sequence: TGCGCCAGCAGCCAAGATTCCAACAATGAGCAGTTCTTC. Residues: CASSQDSNNEQFF.

In its sample, this clonotype was seen a few times. This chain joins TRBV27 and TRBJ2-5, with D maybe TRBD1 (5 bases). CDR3 size: 13 residues. The germline V gene encodes CDR1 MNHEY and CDR2 SMNVEV (reference sequence). V lost 6 bases and J lost 3, with 11 bases in between. CDR3 DNA sequence: TGTGCCAGCAGGGCAGGGATTGAAGAGACCCAGTACTTC. Its protein is CASRAGIEETQYF.

This clonotype appeared a few times. J is TRBJ1-2 and V is TRBV28, with 7 bases identical to TRBD1. Germline V gene sequence: CDR1 MDHEN, CDR2 SYDVKM. The CDR3 covers 16 residues. V lost 5 bases to trimming and J lost 0 bases; unmatched junction nucleotides: 9. This CDR3 reads CASSPYPTGTNYGYTF. The CDR3 coding sequence is TGTGCCAGCAGTCCATACCCGACAGGGACTAACTATGGCTACACCTTC.

In its sample, this clonotype was seen many times. CDR3 sequence (DNA): TGTGCCAGCAGCCAAGACCACAGGGGAAGGAATAATTCACCCCTCCACTTT. Translated: CASSQDHRGRNNSPLHF. The chain is built from TRBV4-2 and TRBJ1-6; TRBD1 matches at 7 bases. CDR1 is LGHNA, CDR2 YNFKEQ, per germline. The CDR3 runs 17 residues. V gave up 0 bases and J gave up 5 bases; unmatched junction bases: 7.

This chain links TRBV27 with TRBJ1-2, with D unclear. In germline, CDR1 is MNHEY, CDR2 SMNVEV (reference sequence). The length of the CDR3 is 14 residues. With 0 bases removed from V and 4 bases from J, the gap between germline ends came to 9 bases. The CDR3 is CASSLSRAGYGYTF. In nucleotides, the CDR3 is TGTGCCAGCAGTTTATCGAGGGCTGGCTATGGCTACACCTTC.

This clonotype was observed at least ten times. The chain is built from TRBV7-3 and TRBJ2-7; TRBD1 matches at 8 bases. Germline lookup yields CDR1 SGHTA and CDR2 FQGTGA. The CDR3 consists of 13 residues. The V and J ends lost 2 bases and 4 bases, in that order; junction bases with no gene match: 1. CDR3 sequence: CASSLRTGYEQYF. The DNA for the CDR3 is TGTGCCAGCAGCTTACGGACAGGGTACGAGCAGTACTTC. The complete variable domain, with remaining parts taken from reference TRBV7-3 and TRBJ2-7, reads GAGVSQTPSNKVTEKGKYVELRCDPISGHTALYWYRQSLGQGPEFLIYFQGTGAADDSGLPNDRFFAVRPEGSVSTLKIQRTERGDSAVYLCASSLRTGYEQYFGPGTRLTVT.

The table lists this clonotype with many counts. V is TRBV11-3 and J is TRBJ2-1; 8 bases are shared with TRBD2. Losses at the gene ends were 6 bases for V and 10 bases for J; bases not matched to a gene: 14. CDR1 is SGHNT and CDR2 is YENEEA in the germline V gene. The CDR3 spans 15 residues. The DNA for the CDR3 is TGTGCCAGCAGTTTCCGGGGCGGCGGGGGGTCGGAGCAGTTCTTC. It codes for CASSFRGGGGSEQFF.

This clonotype showed up many times. The chain employs TRBV20-1 and TRBJ2-3, with D perhaps TRBD1 (5 bases). CDR3 size: 14 residues. Germline CDR1 is DFQATT and CDR2 is SNEGSKA (reference sequence). V was cut by 6 bases and J by 2 bases, with 15 bases left in between. In nucleotides, the CDR3 is TGCAGTGCAAAAGAAGGCGGACACACAGATACGCAGTATTTT. It is translated as CSAKEGGHTDTQYF.

This clonotype was found a few times. The V and J genes are TRBV4-1 and TRBJ2-1, with no clear D. The CDR3 sequence is 14 residues long. V lost 3 bases to trimming and J lost 9 bases, with 15 bases between them. Germline lookup yields CDR1 MGHRA and CDR2 YSYEKL. The CDR3 bases are TGCGCCAGCAGCCAGGCCGACTCCATCGGTGAGCAGTTCTTC. Translation: CASSQADSIGEQFF.